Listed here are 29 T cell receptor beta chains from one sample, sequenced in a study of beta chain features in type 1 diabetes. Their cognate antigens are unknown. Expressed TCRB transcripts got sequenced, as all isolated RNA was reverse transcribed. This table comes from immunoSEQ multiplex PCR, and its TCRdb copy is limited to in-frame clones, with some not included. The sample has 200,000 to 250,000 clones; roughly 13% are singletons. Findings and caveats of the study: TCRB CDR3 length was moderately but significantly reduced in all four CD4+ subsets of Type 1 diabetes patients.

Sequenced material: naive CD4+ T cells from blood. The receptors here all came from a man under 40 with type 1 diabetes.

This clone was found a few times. Here the CDR3 reads CASSLGGVDTQYF. The DNA for the CDR3 is TGTGCCAGCAGCTTAGGAGGCGTAGATACGCAGTATTTT. This chain joins TRBV11-2 and TRBJ2-3; no firm D call. V shed 1 base and J shed 5 bases, with 7 bases lying between them. CDR3 length equals 13 residues. Germline-derived CDR1 and CDR2 are SGHAT and FQNNGV. The whole variable domain, remainder taken from reference TRBV11-2 and TRBJ2-3, is EAGVAQSPRYKIIEKRQSVAFWCNPISGHATLYWYQQILGQGPKLLIQFQNNGVVDDSQLPKDRFSAERLKGVDSTLKIQPAKLEDSAVYLCASSLGGVDTQYFGPGTRLTVL.

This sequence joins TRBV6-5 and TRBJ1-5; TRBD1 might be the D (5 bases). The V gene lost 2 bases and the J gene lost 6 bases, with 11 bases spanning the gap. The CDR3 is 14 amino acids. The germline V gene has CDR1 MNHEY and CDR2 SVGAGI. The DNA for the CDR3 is TGTGCCAGCAGTTACGAGCAGGGCGGTCAGCCCCAGCATTTT. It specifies CASSYEQGGQPQHF.

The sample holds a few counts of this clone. The CDR3: CAWTPLGDYEKLFF. The CDR3 nucleotides read TGTGCCTGGACTCCCCTCGGGGATTATGAAAAACTGTTTTTT. This sequence joins TRBV30 and TRBJ1-4; the D is unclear. Trimming stripped 4 bases from V and 6 bases from J, with 15 bases between. The CDR3 length is 14 residues. The germline gives CDR1 GTSNPN, CDR2 SVGIG (reference sequence).

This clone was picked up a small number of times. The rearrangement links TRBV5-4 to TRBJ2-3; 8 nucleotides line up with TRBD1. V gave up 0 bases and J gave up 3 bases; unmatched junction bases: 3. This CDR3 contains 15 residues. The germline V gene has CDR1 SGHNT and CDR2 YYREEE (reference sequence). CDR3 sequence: CASSLGQGRTDTQYF. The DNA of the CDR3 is TGTGCCAGCAGCTTGGGACAGGGGAGGACAGATACGCAGTATTTT.

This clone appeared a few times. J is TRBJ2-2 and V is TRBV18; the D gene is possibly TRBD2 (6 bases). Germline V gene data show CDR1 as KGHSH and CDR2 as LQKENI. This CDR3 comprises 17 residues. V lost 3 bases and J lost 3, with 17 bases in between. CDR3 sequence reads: CASSPPGTGGDTGELFF. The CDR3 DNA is TGTGCCAGCTCACCGCCCGGGACTGGCGGGGACACCGGGGAGCTGTTTTTT.

This CDR3 is CACSSSSGFYEQYF. CDR3 sequence (DNA): TGTGCCTGTTCCAGCTCTAGCGGGTTTTACGAGCAGTACTTC. The chain uses TRBV30 and TRBJ2-5; 8 bases line up with TRBD2. The closer fit of TRBJ2-7 to the DNA end suggests the J call may be wrong. This CDR3 contains 14 residues. Germline CDR1 is GTSNPN and CDR2 is SVGIG (reference sequence).

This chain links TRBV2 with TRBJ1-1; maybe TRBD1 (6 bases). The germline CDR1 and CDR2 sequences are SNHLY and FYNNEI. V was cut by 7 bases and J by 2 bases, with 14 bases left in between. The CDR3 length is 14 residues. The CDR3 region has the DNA TGTGCCAGCACCCCAGGGGACCTAAACACTGAAGCTTTCTTT. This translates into CASTPGDLNTEAFF.

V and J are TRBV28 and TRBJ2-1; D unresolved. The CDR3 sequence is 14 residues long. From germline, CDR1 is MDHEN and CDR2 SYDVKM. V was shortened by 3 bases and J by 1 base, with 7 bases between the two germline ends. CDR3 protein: CASSFTQSYNEQFF. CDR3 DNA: TGTGCCAGCAGTTTTACGCAGTCCTACAATGAGCAGTTCTTC.

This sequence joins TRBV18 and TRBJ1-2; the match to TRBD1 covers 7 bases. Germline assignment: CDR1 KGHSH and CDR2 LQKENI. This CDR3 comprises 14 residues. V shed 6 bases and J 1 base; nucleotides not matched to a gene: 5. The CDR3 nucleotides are TGTGCCAGCTCGGTTGGACAGGTTAACTATGGCTACACCTTC. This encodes CASSVGQVNYGYTF.

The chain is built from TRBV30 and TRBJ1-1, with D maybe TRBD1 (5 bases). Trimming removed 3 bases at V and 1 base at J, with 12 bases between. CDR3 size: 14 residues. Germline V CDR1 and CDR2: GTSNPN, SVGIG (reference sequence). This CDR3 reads CAWRSGLTNTEAFF. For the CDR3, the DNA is TGTGCCTGGAGGTCGGGACTCACGAACACTGAAGCTTTCTTT.

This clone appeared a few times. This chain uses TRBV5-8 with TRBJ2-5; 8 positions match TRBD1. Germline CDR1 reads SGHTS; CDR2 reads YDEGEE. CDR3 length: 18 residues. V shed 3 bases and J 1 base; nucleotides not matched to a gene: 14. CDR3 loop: CASSSGQDSRFAQETQYF. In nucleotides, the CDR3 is TGTGCCAGCAGCTCGGGACAGGATTCGCGGTTCGCCCAAGAGACCCAGTACTTC.

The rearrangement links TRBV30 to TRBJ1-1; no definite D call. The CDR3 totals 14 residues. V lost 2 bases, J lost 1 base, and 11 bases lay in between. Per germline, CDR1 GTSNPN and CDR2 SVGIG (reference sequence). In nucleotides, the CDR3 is TGTGCCTGGAGTCCCGGAGGGAAGAACACTGAAGCTTTCTTT. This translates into CAWSPGGKNTEAFF.

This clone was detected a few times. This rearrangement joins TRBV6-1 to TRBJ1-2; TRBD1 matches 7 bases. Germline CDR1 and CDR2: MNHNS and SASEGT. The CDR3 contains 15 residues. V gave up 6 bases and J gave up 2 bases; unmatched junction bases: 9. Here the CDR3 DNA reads TGTGCCAGCAGGCCCACCGGGACAGCGAACTATGGCTACACCTTC. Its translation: CASRPTGTANYGYTF.

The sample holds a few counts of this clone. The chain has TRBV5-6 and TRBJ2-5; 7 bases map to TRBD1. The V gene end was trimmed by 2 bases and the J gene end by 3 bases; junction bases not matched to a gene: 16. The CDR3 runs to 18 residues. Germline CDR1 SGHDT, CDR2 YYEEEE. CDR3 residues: CASSFLHLRDSGEETQYF. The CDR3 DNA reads TGTGCCAGCAGCTTTTTACACCTCCGGGACAGCGGAGAAGAGACCCAGTACTTC.

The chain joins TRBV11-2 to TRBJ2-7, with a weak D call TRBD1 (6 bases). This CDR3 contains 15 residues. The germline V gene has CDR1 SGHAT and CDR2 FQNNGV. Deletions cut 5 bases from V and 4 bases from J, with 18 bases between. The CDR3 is CASSRGRGGEYEQYF. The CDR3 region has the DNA TGTGCCAGCAGCAGGGGCAGGGGCGGCGAGTACGAGCAGTACTTC.

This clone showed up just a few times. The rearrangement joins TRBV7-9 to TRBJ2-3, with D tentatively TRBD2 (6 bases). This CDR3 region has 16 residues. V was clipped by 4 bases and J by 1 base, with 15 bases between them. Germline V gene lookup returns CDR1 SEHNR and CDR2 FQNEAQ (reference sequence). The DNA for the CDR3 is TGTGCCAGCAGCTGGCTAGTGGGACTCGGCACAGATACGCAGTATTTT. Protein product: CASSWLVGLGTDTQYF.

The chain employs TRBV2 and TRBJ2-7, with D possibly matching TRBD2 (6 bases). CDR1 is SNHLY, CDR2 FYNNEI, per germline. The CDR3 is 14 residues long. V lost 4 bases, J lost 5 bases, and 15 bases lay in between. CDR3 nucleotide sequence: TGTGCCAGCAGTGTTTCAACAGGCGGGGACGAGCAGTACTTC. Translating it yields CASSVSTGGDEQYF.

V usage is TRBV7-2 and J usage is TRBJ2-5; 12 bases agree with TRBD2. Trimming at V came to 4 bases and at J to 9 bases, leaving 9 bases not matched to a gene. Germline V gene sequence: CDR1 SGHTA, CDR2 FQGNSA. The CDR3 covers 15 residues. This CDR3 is CASSSGTSGPGPQYF. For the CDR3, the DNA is TGTGCCAGCAGCTCGGGGACTAGCGGGCCAGGGCCCCAGTACTTC.

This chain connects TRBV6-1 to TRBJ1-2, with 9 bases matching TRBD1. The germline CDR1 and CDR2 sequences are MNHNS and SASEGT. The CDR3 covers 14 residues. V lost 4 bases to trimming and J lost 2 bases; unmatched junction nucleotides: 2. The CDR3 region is CASSAQGANYGYTF. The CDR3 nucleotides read TGTGCCAGCAGTGCACAGGGGGCGAACTATGGCTACACCTTC.

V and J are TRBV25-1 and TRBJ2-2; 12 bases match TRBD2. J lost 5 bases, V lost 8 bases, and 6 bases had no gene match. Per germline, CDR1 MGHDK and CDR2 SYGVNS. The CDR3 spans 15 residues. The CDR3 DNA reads TGTGCCAGCCAACTAGCGGGAGGAGGTACCGGGGAGCTGTTTTTT. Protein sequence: CASQLAGGGTGELFF.

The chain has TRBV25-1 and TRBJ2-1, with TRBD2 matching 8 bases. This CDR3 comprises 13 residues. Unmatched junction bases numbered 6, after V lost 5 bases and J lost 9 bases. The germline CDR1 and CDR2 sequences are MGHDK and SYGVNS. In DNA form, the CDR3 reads TGTGCCAGCAGTTCGACGGGGGGGGGTGAGCAGTTCTTC. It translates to CASSSTGGGEQFF.

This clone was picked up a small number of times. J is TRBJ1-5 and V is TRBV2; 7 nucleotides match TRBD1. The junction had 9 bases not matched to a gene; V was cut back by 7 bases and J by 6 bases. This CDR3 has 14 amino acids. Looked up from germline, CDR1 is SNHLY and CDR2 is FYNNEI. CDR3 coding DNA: TGTGCCAGCATAGGAGGACAGGATGGTCAGCCCCAGCATTTT. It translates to CASIGGQDGQPQHF.

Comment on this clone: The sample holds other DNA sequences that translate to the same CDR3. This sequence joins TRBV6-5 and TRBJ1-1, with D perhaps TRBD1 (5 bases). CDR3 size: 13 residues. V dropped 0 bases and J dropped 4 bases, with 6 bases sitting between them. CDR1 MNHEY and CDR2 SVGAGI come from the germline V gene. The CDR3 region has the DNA TGTGCCAGCAGTTACTCAAGGGGCACTGAAGCTTTCTTT. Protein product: CASSYSRGTEAFF.

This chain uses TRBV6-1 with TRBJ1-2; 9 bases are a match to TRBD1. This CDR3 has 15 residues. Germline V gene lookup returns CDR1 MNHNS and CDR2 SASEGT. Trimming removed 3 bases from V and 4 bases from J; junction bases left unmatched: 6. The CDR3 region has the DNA TGTGCCAGCAGTGAGAGGGACAGGGTTGGCTATGGCTACACCTTC. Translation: CASSERDRVGYGYTF.

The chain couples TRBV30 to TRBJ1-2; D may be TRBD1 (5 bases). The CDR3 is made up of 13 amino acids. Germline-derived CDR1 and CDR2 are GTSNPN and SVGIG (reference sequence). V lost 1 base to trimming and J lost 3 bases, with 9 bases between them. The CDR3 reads CAWSEWGYYGYTF. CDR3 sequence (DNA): TGTGCCTGGAGTGAGTGGGGCTACTATGGCTACACCTTC.

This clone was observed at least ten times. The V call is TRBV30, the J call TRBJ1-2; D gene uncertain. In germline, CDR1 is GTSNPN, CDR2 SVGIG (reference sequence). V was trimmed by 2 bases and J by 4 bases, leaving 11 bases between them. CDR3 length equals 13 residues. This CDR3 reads CAWSSLIGYGYTF. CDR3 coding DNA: TGTGCCTGGAGTTCTCTTATCGGCTATGGCTACACCTTC.

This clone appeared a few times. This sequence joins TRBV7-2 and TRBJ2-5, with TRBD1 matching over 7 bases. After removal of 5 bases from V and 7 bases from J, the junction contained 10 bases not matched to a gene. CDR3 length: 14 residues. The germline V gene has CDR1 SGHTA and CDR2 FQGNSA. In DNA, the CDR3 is TGTGCCAGCAGCCTAACAGGGGAATCGGGGACCCAGTACTTC. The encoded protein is CASSLTGESGTQYF. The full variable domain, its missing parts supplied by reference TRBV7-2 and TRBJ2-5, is GAGVSQSPSNKVTEKGKDVELRCDPISGHTALYWYRQSLGQGLEFLIYFQGNSAPDKSGLPSDRFSAERTGGSVSTLTIQRTQQEDSAVYLCASSLTGESGTQYFGPGTRLLVL.

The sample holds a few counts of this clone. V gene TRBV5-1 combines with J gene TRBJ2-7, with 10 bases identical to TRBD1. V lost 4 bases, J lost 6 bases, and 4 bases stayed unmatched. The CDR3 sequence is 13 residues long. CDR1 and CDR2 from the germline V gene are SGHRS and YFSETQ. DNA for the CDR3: TGCGCCAGCAGCGTGGGGACAGGGGCCGAGCAGTACTTC. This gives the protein CASSVGTGAEQYF.

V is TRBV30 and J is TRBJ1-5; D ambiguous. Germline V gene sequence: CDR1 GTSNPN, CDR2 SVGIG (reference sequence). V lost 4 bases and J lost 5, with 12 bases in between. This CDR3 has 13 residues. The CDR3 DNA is TGTGCCTGGACACCTAACAGTGATCAGCCCCAGCATTTT. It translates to CAWTPNSDQPQHF.